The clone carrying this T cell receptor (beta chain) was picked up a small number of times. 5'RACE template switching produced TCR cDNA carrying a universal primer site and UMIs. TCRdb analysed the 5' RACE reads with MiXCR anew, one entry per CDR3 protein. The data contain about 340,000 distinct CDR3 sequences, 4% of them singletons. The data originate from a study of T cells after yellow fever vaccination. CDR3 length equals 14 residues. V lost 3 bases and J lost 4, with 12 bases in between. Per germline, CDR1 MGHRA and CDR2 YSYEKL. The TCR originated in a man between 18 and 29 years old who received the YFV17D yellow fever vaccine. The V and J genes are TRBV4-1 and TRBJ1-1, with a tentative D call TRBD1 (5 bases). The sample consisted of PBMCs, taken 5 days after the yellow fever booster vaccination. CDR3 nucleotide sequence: TGCGCCAGCAGCCAGTACGGGGCTTCCACTGAAGCTTTCTTT. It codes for CASSQYGASTEAFF.